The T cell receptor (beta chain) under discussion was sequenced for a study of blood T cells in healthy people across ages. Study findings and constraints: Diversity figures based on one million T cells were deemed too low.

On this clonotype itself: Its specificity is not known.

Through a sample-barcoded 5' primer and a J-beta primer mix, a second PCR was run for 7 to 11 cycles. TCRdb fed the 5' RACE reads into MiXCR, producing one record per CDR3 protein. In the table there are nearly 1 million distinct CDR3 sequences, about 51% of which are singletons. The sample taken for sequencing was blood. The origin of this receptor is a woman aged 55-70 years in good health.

CDR3: CASSLRAEVEAFF. As DNA, the CDR3 is TGTGCCAGCAGTCTTAGGGCGGAGGTTGAAGCTTTCTTT. The chain uses TRBV6-6 and TRBJ1-1; the D is unclear. CDR1 is MNHNY and CDR2 is SVGAGI in the germline V gene (reference sequence). V lost 5 bases to trimming and J lost 7 bases, with 14 bases between them. The CDR3 is 13 amino acids.